Following are 11 T cell receptor beta chains from one sample sequenced in a study of cytomegalovirus exposure and HLA in healthy donors. 60 Vbeta and 13 Jbeta primers were used in PCR. Clones were read by immunoSEQ multiplex PCR, and TCRdb kept only the in-frame ones, dropping some. The table includes about 120,000 clones, 77% detected once. Specimen: PBMCs. Receptors were obtained from a man aged 18 to 30 in good health and CMV-seropositive.

This clone has a single count. The V gene is TRBV30, the J gene TRBJ1-1; no clear D gene. Germline V gene lookup returns CDR1 GTSNPN and CDR2 SVGIG (reference sequence). Trimming took off 0 bases at V and 7 bases at J, with 18 bases between the two ends. The CDR3 sequence is 15 residues long. CDR3 amino acids: CAWSVQYPTAFEAFF. CDR3 in DNA: TGTGCCTGGAGTGTACAGTACCCCACCGCTTTTGAAGCTTTCTTT.

This rearrangement joins TRBV7-9 to TRBJ2-5, with 10 bases identical to TRBD2. Germline V lookup: CDR1 SEHNR, CDR2 FQNEAQ (reference sequence). The CDR3 spans 17 residues. The trim removed 7 bases at V and 4 bases at J, leaving 15 bases unmatched. CDR3 protein: CASTPGSGTSERETQYF. DNA of the CDR3: TGTGCCAGCACCCCAGGTTCCGGGACTAGCGAGCGAGAGACCCAGTACTTC.

The V call is TRBV4-1, the J call TRBJ1-3; D ambiguous. V lost 0 bases and J lost 0, with 15 bases in between. The CDR3 loop spans 18 amino acids. Germline CDR1 MGHRA, CDR2 YSYEKL. The CDR3 loop reads CASSQDRETDLSGNTIYF. Written as DNA, the CDR3 is TGCGCCAGCAGCCAAGATCGGGAGACGGATCTCTCTGGAAACACCATATATTTT.

This chain uses TRBV5-1 with TRBJ1-4; tentatively, D is TRBD1 (5 bases). Per germline, CDR1 SGHRS and CDR2 YFSETQ. V gave up 0 bases and J gave up 8 bases, with 11 bases separating them. This CDR3 contains 14 residues. The CDR3 here is CASSLDPGREKLFF. The CDR3 DNA is TGCGCCAGCAGCTTGGACCCAGGGCGCGAAAAACTGTTTTTT.

This clone has just a few counts. The V call is TRBV5-4, the J call TRBJ2-2; 7 bases agree with TRBD2. Germline CDR1 reads SGHNT; CDR2 reads YYREEE (reference sequence). The V and J ends lost 6 bases and 5 bases, in that order; junction bases with no gene match: 10. This CDR3 is 15 amino acids long. As DNA, the CDR3 is TGTGCCAGCACCTCCGGACTAGTTGGTACCGGGGAGCTGTTTTTT. It specifies CASTSGLVGTGELFF.

The J gene is TRBJ1-1, the V gene TRBV5-1; 7 bases are a match to TRBD1. CDR1 is SGHRS, CDR2 YFSETQ, per germline. V shed 3 bases, J shed 1 base, and the junction held 6 bases outside the gene matches. This CDR3 comprises 15 residues. CDR3 bases: TGCGCCAGCAGCTCCCCAAACAGGGGGAACACTGAAGCTTTCTTT. Its protein product is CASSSPNRGNTEAFF.

The CDR3 DNA is TGTGCCATCAGTGAGTGGATAGGACAGGAAAGTAACCGGGAGCTGTTTTTT. Translated, it gives CAISEWIGQESNRELFF. The chain is built from TRBV10-3 and TRBJ2-2, with TRBD1 matching 7 bases. The CDR3 consists of 17 residues. The J segment lost 9 bases and the V segment lost 1 base, leaving 14 bases of the junction unmatched. In germline, CDR1 is ENHRY, CDR2 SYGVKD.

The chain couples TRBV9 to TRBJ1-1, with 9 bases that match TRBD1. V trimming: 3 bases; J trimming: 0 bases; junction bases outside the gene matches: 9. The CDR3 is 17 residues long. Germline assignment: CDR1 SGDLS and CDR2 YYNGEE. The DNA for the CDR3 is TGTGCCAGCAGCGACCAACAGGGGGCCTACATGAACACTGAAGCTTTCTTT. Its translation is CASSDQQGAYMNTEAFF.

The chain couples TRBV6-1 to TRBJ2-7; TRBD1 agrees at 8 bases. Germline V gene sequence: CDR1 MNHNS, CDR2 SASEGT. V gave up 6 bases and J gave up 4 bases; unmatched junction bases: 11. The CDR3 is made up of 15 amino acids. This chain's CDR3 is CASSPSGRGRYEQYF. The CDR3 bases are TGTGCCAGCAGCCCCTCGGGCAGGGGGCGTTACGAGCAGTACTTC.

The chain combines TRBV19 with TRBJ2-1; 7 bases align to TRBD2. This CDR3 is built from 15 residues. The junction had 7 bases not matched to a gene; V was cut back by 2 bases and J by 6 bases. From germline, CDR1 is LNHDA and CDR2 SQIVND (reference sequence). CDR3 amino acids: CASSILRESGNEQFF. The CDR3 DNA sequence: TGTGCCAGTAGTATACTGCGGGAGTCAGGCAATGAGCAGTTCTTC. The complete variable domain, with remaining parts taken from reference TRBV19 and TRBJ2-1, reads DGGITQSPKYLFRKEGQNVTLSCEQNLNHDAMYWYRQDPGQGLRLIYYSQIVNDFQKGDIAEGYSVSREKKESFPLTVTSAQKNPTAFYLCASSILRESGNEQFFGPGTRLTVL.

This clone was counted only a few times. This chain links TRBV7-9 with TRBJ1-6, with TRBD1 identical over 8 bases. Germline CDR1 reads SEHNR; CDR2 reads FQNEAQ (reference sequence). The CDR3 length is 13 residues. J lost 6 bases, V lost 8 bases, and 3 bases had no gene match. The CDR3 DNA reads TGTGCCAGCGACAGGGGCGCTAATTCACCCCTCCACTTT. Residues: CASDRGANSPLHF.